This entry lists 4 T cell receptor beta chains sequenced from one sample in a study of control samples from healthy donors and cancer patients. Profiling relied on immunoSEQ multiplex PCR, and the TCRdb table lists in-frame clones only, not all of them. Of 90,000 to 110,000 clones in the sample, about 89% were seen once. The sequenced sample consisted of blood. The receptors originated from a woman in her forties or fifties in good health.

The V call is TRBV21-1, the J call TRBJ1-1. TRBV21-1 is a documented pseudogene. The CDR3 covers 12 residues. Here the CDR3 reads CARPQGCVEAFF. The CDR3 coding sequence is TGTGCCAGACCCCAAGGGTGTGTCGAAGCTTTCTTT.

J is TRBJ2-1 and V is TRBV5-6; 8 bases are shared with TRBD2. Germline loops: CDR1 SGHDT, CDR2 YYEEEE. CDR3 size: 15 residues. Germline trimming cut 7 bases from V and 4 bases from J; bases unmatched to any gene: 10. The CDR3 DNA sequence: TGTGCCAGCCGCGCCGGGACTAGACCTTACAATGAGCAGTTCTTC. This encodes CASRAGTRPYNEQFF.

The chain employs TRBV6-6 and TRBJ1-1, with D possibly TRBD1 on 6 matching bases. Germline V gene lookup returns CDR1 MNHNY and CDR2 SVGAGI (reference sequence). The CDR3 extends over 15 amino acids. With 6 bases removed from V and 1 base from J, the gap between germline ends came to 15 bases. For the CDR3, the DNA is TGTGCCAGCAGCCCGCAGGGGACAACGAACACTGAAGCTTTCTTT. It specifies CASSPQGTTNTEAFF.

V is TRBV9 and J is TRBJ1-1; D is undetermined. The CDR3 has 15 amino acids. The germline V gene has CDR1 SGDLS and CDR2 YYNGEE. Trimming took off 0 bases at V and 0 bases at J, with 9 bases between the two ends. This CDR3 reads CASSVVGIMNTEAFF. DNA for the CDR3: TGTGCCAGCAGCGTAGTTGGGATAATGAACACTGAAGCTTTCTTT.